Listed below are T cell receptor beta chains from one sample, sequenced in a study of response to subunit inactivated influenza vaccine. TCRdb redid the calling of the RT-PCR reads with MiXCR, one entry per CDR3 protein. The sample consists of approximately 680,000 distinct CDR3 sequences, about a sixth of them appearing once. The sequencing used PBMCs from blood, collected less than 13 days after vaccination. Receptors originate from a man over 45 who received an inactivated influenza vaccine. CDR3s include the opening cysteine and the closing phenylalanine or tryptophan. D genes are given only for firm matches. Clone size is given for some rows only: seen once, a few or many times, or a class if the clone is expanded.

CDR3 protein: CASSYSGTGHKSGEKLFF; CDR3 DNA: TGTGCCAGCAGTTACAGCGGGACAGGTCACAAGTCAGGGGAAAAACTGTTTTTT; J gene: TRBJ1-4; D gene: TRBD1; V gene: TRBV6-5; clone size: NA
CDR3 protein: CASSKDGVYQETQYF; CDR3 DNA: TGTGCCAGCAGCAAGGACGGAGTGTACCAAGAGACCCAGTACTTC; J gene: TRBJ2-5; D gene: NA; V gene: TRBV7-9; clone size: NA
CDR3 protein: CASSQAPRLVDEQFF; CDR3 DNA: TGCGCCAGCAGCCAAGCACCCAGACTAGTTGATGAGCAGTTCTTC; J gene: TRBJ2-1; D gene: NA; V gene: TRBV4-1; clone size: NA
CDR3 protein: CASSQGQPDFRTEAFF; CDR3 DNA: TGCGCCAGCAGCCAGGGACAGCCCGACTTCCGGACTGAAGCTTTCTTT; J gene: TRBJ1-1; D gene: TRBD1; V gene: TRBV5-1; clone size: NA
CDR3 protein: CASSVGTGNYEQYF; CDR3 DNA: TGTGCCAGCTCCGTCGGGACAGGGAACTACGAGCAGTACTTC; J gene: TRBJ2-7; D gene: TRBD1; V gene: TRBV18; clone size: NA
CDR3 protein: CASSLDDQLAGKQETQYF; CDR3 DNA: TGTGCCAGCAGCTTAGACGATCAGCTAGCGGGAAAACAAGAGACCCAGTACTTC; J gene: TRBJ2-5; D gene: TRBD2; V gene: TRBV7-8; clone size: NA
CDR3 protein: CASSQEGLAGYNEQFF; CDR3 DNA: TGTGCCAGCAGCCAAGAGGGACTAGCGGGGTACAATGAGCAGTTCTTC; J gene: TRBJ2-1; D gene: TRBD2; V gene: TRBV3-1; clone size: NA
CDR3 protein: CASSLLGPKNIQYF; CDR3 DNA: TGTGCCAGCAGCTTGTTAGGGCCCAAAAACATTCAGTACTTC; J gene: TRBJ2-4; D gene: NA; V gene: TRBV5-5; clone size: few
CDR3 protein: CSASFPGGTEAFF; CDR3 DNA: TGCAGTGCTAGTTTTCCCGGCGGCACTGAAGCTTTCTTT; J gene: TRBJ1-1; D gene: NA; V gene: TRBV20-1; clone size: few
CDR3 protein: CASSSFLGEQFF; CDR3 DNA: TGTGCCAGCAGCTCATTCTTGGGTGAGCAGTTCTTC; J gene: TRBJ2-1; D gene: NA; V gene: TRBV7-2; clone size: few
CDR3 protein: CASSPFGGSYQETQYF; CDR3 DNA: TGTGCCAGCTCACCATTTGGTGGTTCGTACCAAGAGACCCAGTACTTC; J gene: TRBJ2-5; D gene: NA; V gene: TRBV18; clone size: few
CDR3 protein: CAISDGTISTDTQYF; CDR3 DNA: TGTGCCATCAGTGACGGGACGATTAGCACAGATACGCAGTATTTT; J gene: TRBJ2-3; D gene: NA; V gene: TRBV10-3; clone size: medium-sized
CDR3 protein: CSVEWGQGSYNEQFF; CDR3 DNA: TGCAGCGTTGAGTGGGGACAGGGTTCCTACAATGAGCAGTTCTTC; J gene: TRBJ2-1; D gene: TRBD1; V gene: TRBV29-1; clone size: many
CDR3 protein: CATSRDRGSFYEQYF; CDR3 DNA: TGTGCCACCAGCAGAGATCGGGGGTCCTTCTACGAGCAGTACTTC; J gene: TRBJ2-7; D gene: NA; V gene: TRBV15; clone size: many
CDR3 protein: CASSPEAGGVGNSPLHF; CDR3 DNA: TGTGCCAGCAGTCCAGAAGCGGGGGGGGTCGGCAATTCACCCCTCCACTTT; J gene: TRBJ1-6; D gene: NA; V gene: TRBV6-1; clone size: few
CDR3 protein: CSAEPGQGNYEQYF; CDR3 DNA: TGCAGTGCGGAACCGGGACAGGGGAACTACGAGCAGTACTTC; J gene: TRBJ2-7; D gene: TRBD1; V gene: TRBV20-1; clone size: NA
CDR3 protein: CASSYSGGQGAYEQYF; CDR3 DNA: TGTGCCAGCAGTTACTCGGGGGGACAGGGGGCATACGAGCAGTACTTC; J gene: TRBJ2-7; D gene: TRBD1; V gene: TRBV6-5; clone size: few
CDR3 protein: CASSPPGQVWETQYF; CDR3 DNA: TGTGCCAGCTCACCGCCGGGACAGGTCTGGGAGACCCAGTACTTC; J gene: TRBJ2-5; D gene: TRBD1; V gene: TRBV18; clone size: NA
CDR3 protein: CSANRGYADTQYF; CDR3 DNA: TGCAGCGCTAACAGGGGTTACGCAGATACGCAGTATTTT; J gene: TRBJ2-3; D gene: TRBD1; V gene: TRBV20-1; clone size: many
CDR3 protein: CASSLYSGTLYGNTIYF; CDR3 DNA: TGCGCCAGCAGCTTGTACTCCGGGACACTGTATGGAAACACCATATATTTT; J gene: TRBJ1-3; D gene: NA; V gene: TRBV5-1; clone size: NA